Below are 27 T cell receptor beta chains sequenced from a single sample in a study of blood T cell repertoires in COVID-19. Using immunoSEQ multiplex PCR, the repertoire was profiled, and TCRdb retains in-frame clones only, with some absent. This sample has hundreds of thousands of clones, with around four fifths found just once. Material: PBMCs or T cells enriched from blood (not recorded which). The source of these receptors is a man aged 25-45 years with acute COVID-19.

This clone was seen only once. The chain recombines TRBV6-1 with TRBJ1-6; D is possibly TRBD1 (6 bases). Looked up from germline, CDR1 is MNHNS and CDR2 is SASEGT. Between the trimmed V and J ends, which lost 0 bases and 7 bases, there was a span of 13 bases. The CDR3 loop spans 16 amino acids. CDR3 protein: CASSEASTGRNSPLHF. CDR3 in DNA: TGTGCCAGCAGTGAAGCCTCGACAGGCCGCAATTCACCCCTCCACTTT.

This clone has a single count. V gene TRBV10-3 combines with J gene TRBJ2-3; 9 nucleotides match TRBD1. V dropped 8 bases and J dropped 0; count of bases not matched to a gene: 3. The CDR3 contains 14 residues. The germline V gene has CDR1 ENHRY and CDR2 SYGVKD. CDR3 residues: CAILGQGSTDTQYF. CDR3 in DNA: TGTGCCATCCTCGGACAGGGGAGCACAGATACGCAGTATTTT.

The J gene is TRBJ2-3, the V gene TRBV9; possibly TRBD2 for D (6 bases). Germline-derived CDR1 and CDR2 are SGDLS and YYNGEE. CDR3 length: 15 amino acids. Trimming shortened V by 2 bases and J by 1 base, and 11 bases separated the two germline ends. The CDR3 reads CASSVSGSRTDTQYF. The CDR3 region has the DNA TGTGCCAGCAGCGTTAGCGGAAGTCGCACAGATACGCAGTATTTT.

The rearrangement uses TRBV6-5 and TRBJ1-1, with D possibly matching TRBD1 (6 bases). Trimming took off 5 bases at V and 4 bases at J, with 11 bases between the two ends. Per the germline V gene, CDR1 is MNHEY and CDR2 is SVGAGI. CDR3 size: 13 residues. The CDR3 here is CASSTTGGTEAFF. CDR3 sequence (DNA): TGTGCCAGCAGTACGACAGGAGGCACTGAAGCTTTCTTT.

This clone appeared a single time. This rearrangement joins TRBV7-5 to TRBJ1-2; the D call of TRBD1 is as the table states it, not checked on the DNA. TRBV7-5 is recorded as a pseudogene. The CDR3 is made up of 16 amino acids. The CDR3 reads CARSLQIQGPNYGYTF. The CDR3 region has the DNA TGTGCCAGAAGCCTCCAAATACAGGGGCCGAACTATGGCTACACCTTC.

V is TRBV27 and J is TRBJ2-2, with D unclear. Germline V gives CDR1 MNHEY, CDR2 SMNVEV (reference sequence). V was clipped by 4 bases and J by 8 bases, with 11 bases between them. The CDR3 has 13 residues. CDR3 DNA sequence: TGTGCCAGCAGTTGGCCCCCCTCTGGGGAGCTGTTTTTT. Its protein product is CASSWPPSGELFF.

Points on this clone: One end of the junction does not line up with germline, which may come from a read error. This chain joins TRBV5-1 and TRBJ2-6; 13 bases align to TRBD2. This CDR3 region has 17 residues. CDR1 is SGHRS, CDR2 YFSETQ, per germline. The CDR3 bases are TGTGCCAGCAGCTTACTAGCGGGAGGGAGAGGGGCCAACGTCCTGACTTTC. This codes for CASSLLAGGRGANVLTF.

This clone has more than one count but fewer than ten. The chain joins TRBV11-3 to TRBJ2-7, with D possibly being TRBD2 (5 bases). The V gene lost 1 base and the J gene lost 2 bases, with 15 bases spanning the gap. This CDR3 is built from 16 residues. CDR1 is SGHNT and CDR2 is YENEEA in the germline V gene. The DNA of the CDR3 is TGTGCCAGCAGCTTAGCGGACTCTCCTAAGCCCTACGAGCAGTACGTC. It yields the protein CASSLADSPKPYEQYV.

The V call is TRBV18, the J call TRBJ1-5, with 7 bases matching TRBD1. The junction had 7 bases not matched to a gene; V was cut back by 4 bases and J by 4 bases. The CDR3 is made up of 15 amino acids. Germline CDR1 reads KGHSH; CDR2 reads LQKENI. CDR3 nucleotide sequence: TGTGCCAGCTCACTAACAGGGGATGGAAATCAGCCCCAGCATTTT. This codes for CASSLTGDGNQPQHF. The full variable domain, completed using reference TRBV18 and TRBJ1-5, is NAGVMQNPRHLVRRRGQEARLRCSPMKGHSHVYWYRQLPEEGLKFMVYLQKENIIDESGMPKERFSAEFPKEGPSILRIQQVVRGDSAAYFCASSLTGDGNQPQHFGDGTRLSIL.

The J gene is TRBJ1-2, the V gene TRBV11-2, with D possibly being TRBD1 (5 bases). Germline values: CDR1 SGHAT, CDR2 FQNNGV. CDR3 length: 12 residues. V was pared by 3 bases and J by 7 bases, with 9 bases between. CDR3 sequence: CASSFGQGGYTF. In DNA, the CDR3 is TGTGCCAGCAGCTTCGGGCAGGGTGGCTACACCTTC.

The V and J genes are TRBV15 and TRBJ1-1; 10 bases line up with TRBD1. The length of the CDR3 is 13 residues. Germline values: CDR1 LNHNV, CDR2 YYDKDF (reference sequence). V trimming: 9 bases; J trimming: 4 bases; junction bases outside the gene matches: 5. As DNA, the CDR3 is TGTGCCACAAGACAGGGGGCGAGCACTGAAGCTTTCTTT. Translation: CATRQGASTEAFF.

The V and J genes are TRBV6-5 and TRBJ2-3, with D perhaps TRBD2 (6 bases). CDR1 MNHEY and CDR2 SVGAGI come from the germline V gene. The CDR3 sequence is 12 residues long. V dropped 5 bases and J dropped 9 bases, with 12 bases sitting between them. DNA of the CDR3: TGTGCCAGCAGTCGCTTGGGAGGAACGCAGTATTTT. Its protein is CASSRLGGTQYF.

This chain links TRBV7-9 with TRBJ2-5; 8 positions agree with TRBD2. There are 15 residues in the CDR3. Germline CDR1 SEHNR, CDR2 FQNEAQ (reference sequence). Losses at the gene ends were 5 bases for V and 5 bases for J; bases not matched to a gene: 10. In DNA form, the CDR3 reads TGTGCCAGCAGCCACTCGGGAGGGGGTTACGAGACCCAGTACTTC. Protein product: CASSHSGGGYETQYF.

The gene calls are TRBV7-9 and TRBJ2-7, with D possibly matching TRBD1 (6 bases). The CDR3 loop spans 13 amino acids. Germline values: CDR1 SEHNR, CDR2 FQNEAQ (reference sequence). With 0 bases removed from V and 8 bases from J, the gap between germline ends came to 11 bases. CDR3 sequence: CASSLAWDNKQYV. CDR3 DNA: TGTGCCAGCAGCTTAGCTTGGGACAACAAGCAGTACGTC.

This clone has more than one count but fewer than ten. The genes are TRBV7-3 and TRBJ1-1; 9 nucleotides align to TRBD1. Germline CDR1 SGHTA, CDR2 FQGTGA. The CDR3 contains 12 residues. Trimming took 5 bases from V and 11 from J; bases not matched to a gene: 6. The CDR3 is CASSGGTGPAFF. The CDR3 region has the DNA TGTGCCAGCAGCGGGGGGACAGGGCCGGCTTTCTTT.

The chain recombines TRBV9 with TRBJ1-1, with a tentative D call TRBD1 (5 bases). CDR3 length: 16 residues. Germline V gene sequence: CDR1 SGDLS, CDR2 YYNGEE. Deletions cut 4 bases from V and 7 bases from J, with 23 bases between. CDR3 in DNA: TGTGCCAGCAGCCCCAAGGGGCGAGAAGGCGTATATGAAGCTTTCTTT. Translated: CASSPKGREGVYEAFF. Supplemented by reference TRBV9 and TRBJ1-1, the full variable domain reads DSGVTQTPKHLITATGQRVTLRCSPRSGDLSVYWYQQSLDQGLQFLIQYYNGEERAKGNILERFSAQQFPDLHSELNLSSLELGDSALYFCASSPKGREGVYEAFFGQGTRLTVV.

The gene calls are TRBV30 and TRBJ2-5; TRBD2 aligns across 7 bases. J was trimmed by 5 bases and V by 0 bases; bases with no gene match: 3. Germline CDR1 reads GTSNPN; CDR2 reads SVGIG (reference sequence). CDR3 size: 13 residues. CDR3 nucleotide sequence: TGTGCCTGGAGTGTACCCGGGGGGGAGACCCAGTACTTC. This encodes CAWSVPGGETQYF.

The V gene is TRBV5-1, the J gene TRBJ1-1; 10 nucleotides line up with TRBD1. J lost 5 bases, V lost 1 base, and 11 bases had no gene match. Germline V gene sequence: CDR1 SGHRS, CDR2 YFSETQ. The length of the CDR3 is 17 residues. The CDR3 DNA reads as TGCGCCAGCAGCTTGCTCCCGGGACAGGGGCCGGGAACTGAAGCTTTCTTT. Amino acids: CASSLLPGQGPGTEAFF.

The V call is TRBV7-2, the J call TRBJ2-3; possible D gene TRBD1, 6 bases. V lost 6 bases and J lost 3, with 16 bases in between. The V gene's germline CDR1 is SGHTA and CDR2 FQGNSA. This CDR3 has 15 residues. CDR3 protein: CASSNRVVRTDTQYF. CDR3 DNA sequence: TGTGCCAGCAGTAACAGGGTCGTCAGAACAGATACGCAGTATTTT.

This clone was detected a few times. The chain is built from TRBV28 and TRBJ1-4; the D gene is possibly TRBD1 (5 bases). The germline CDR1 and CDR2 sequences are MDHEN and SYDVKM. The CDR3 consists of 14 residues. Trimming stripped 6 bases from V and 7 bases from J, with 15 bases between. DNA for the CDR3: TGTGCCAGCAGCCGCCAGGGTTTAGGTGAAAAACTGTTTTTT. This translates into CASSRQGLGEKLFF.

The J gene is TRBJ2-5, the V gene TRBV24-1, with TRBD1 as a possible D gene (5 bases). CDR3 length: 13 amino acids. CDR1 and CDR2 (germline): KGHDR, SFDVKD. V was trimmed by 9 bases and J by 2 bases, leaving 12 bases between them. As DNA, the CDR3 is TGTGCCACCCGACAGAACCTTCAAGAGACCCAGTACTTC. The encoded protein is CATRQNLQETQYF.

The chain has TRBV11-2 and TRBJ2-7, with D unresolved. Trimming removed 4 bases from V and 0 bases from J, with 10 bases in between. CDR1 and CDR2 from the germline V gene are SGHAT and FQNNGV. CDR3 length: 14 residues. The CDR3 loop reads CASSSVRNSYEQYV. As DNA, the CDR3 is TGTGCCAGCAGCTCCGTCAGGAACTCCTACGAGCAGTACGTC.

The chain joins TRBV27 to TRBJ2-1, with 7 positions matching TRBD2. CDR3 size: 13 residues. The trim removed 3 bases at V and 5 bases at J, leaving 1 base unmatched. Germline V lookup: CDR1 MNHEY, CDR2 SMNVEV (reference sequence). The CDR3 is CASSFGLDNEQFF. Written as DNA, the CDR3 is TGTGCCAGCAGTTTCGGACTAGACAATGAGCAGTTCTTC.

The chain has TRBV24-1 and TRBJ1-2, with 9 nucleotides matching TRBD1. CDR1 is KGHDR, CDR2 SFDVKD, per germline. V shed 4 bases and J 8 bases; nucleotides not matched to a gene: 13. The CDR3 has 16 amino acids. The CDR3 is CATSDPGTGSPWGYTF. The CDR3, as DNA: TGTGCCACCAGTGACCCCGGGACAGGGTCCCCTTGGGGCTACACCTTC.

This rearrangement joins TRBV7-9 to TRBJ2-3; 13 nucleotides align to TRBD2. CDR3 size: 15 residues. V lost 4 bases, J lost 6 bases, and 4 bases stayed unmatched. The germline CDR1 and CDR2 sequences are SEHNR and FQNEAQ (reference sequence). This CDR3 reads CASSSGLAGWDTQYF. CDR3 nucleotide sequence: TGTGCCAGCAGCTCGGGACTAGCGGGGTGGGATACGCAGTATTTT.

Concerning this clone itself: One end of the junction varies from germline; a read error may be responsible. V is TRBV5-1 and J is TRBJ1-1; D unresolved. The CDR3 consists of 14 residues. CDR1 and CDR2 (germline): SGHRS, YFSETQ. The CDR3 spells CASSLAGGNTEAFF. As DNA, the CDR3 is TGTGCCAGCAGCTTGGCCGGTGGGAACACTGAAGCTTTCTTT.

The chain employs TRBV18 and TRBJ2-7, with TRBD1 matching 8 bases. The CDR3 runs 16 residues. The J segment lost 2 bases and the V segment lost 2 bases, leaving 8 bases of the junction unmatched. Germline CDR1 and CDR2: KGHSH and LQKENI. In nucleotides, the CDR3 is TGTGCCAGCTCACCAACGGGACAGGCCTTTACCTACGAGCAGTACGTC. Its translation is CASSPTGQAFTYEQYV.